A selection of T cell receptor beta chains follows, all from one sample in a study of technical replicates of blood from a few donors. The method was immunoSEQ multiplex PCR; TCRdb's version includes in-frame clones alone and lacks a portion of them. The sample gives 9,500 to 15,000 clones, about 90% of which show up once; 7.5% to 9.5% is in the top ten. The sample was PBMCs. These receptors were obtained from a human donor in good health. Both conserved end residues are part of each CDR3. A D gene is named only where the DNA matches it firmly. Expanded clones are given a class, and other clones once, few, many or no size at all.

j_gene: TRBJ2-7
abundance: -
v_gene: TRBV30
d_gene: -
CDR3aa: CAWSPKTRALVSYEQYF
CDR3nt: TGTGCCTGGAGTCCAAAGACCAGGGCCCTCGTCTCCTACGAGCAGTACTTC

j_gene: TRBJ2-2
abundance: -
v_gene: TRBV5-4
d_gene: TRBD2
CDR3aa: CASSLGVAGFAGELFF
CDR3nt: TGTGCCAGCAGCTTGGGGGTAGCGGGATTTGCCGGGGAGCTGTTTTTT

j_gene: TRBJ2-1
abundance: -
v_gene: TRBV6-6
d_gene: -
CDR3aa: CASSPRREQFF
CDR3nt: TGTGCCAGCAGCCCTAGAAGAGAGCAGTTCTTC

j_gene: TRBJ1-1
abundance: -
v_gene: TRBV7-6
d_gene: -
CDR3aa: CASSLGGEALAEAFF
CDR3nt: TGTGCCAGCAGCTTAGGCGGGGAAGCGTTGGCTGAAGCTTTCTTT

j_gene: TRBJ2-1
abundance: -
v_gene: TRBV14
d_gene: -
CDR3aa: CASSQTFSYNEQFF
CDR3nt: TGTGCCAGCAGCCAAACATTCTCCTACAATGAGCAGTTCTTC

j_gene: TRBJ1-5
abundance: -
v_gene: TRBV6-1
d_gene: -
CDR3aa: CASSFRDQGQPQHF
CDR3nt: TGTGCCAGCAGCTTTAGAGACCAGGGGCAGCCCCAGCATTTT

j_gene: TRBJ2-7
abundance: -
v_gene: TRBV6-1
d_gene: -
CDR3aa: CASRQPVGGYEQYF
CDR3nt: TGTGCCAGCAGACAGCCCGTAGGGGGTTACGAGCAGTACTTC

j_gene: TRBJ2-7
abundance: -
v_gene: TRBV27
d_gene: TRBD1
CDR3aa: CASKPGQEIYEQYF
CDR3nt: TGTGCCAGCAAACCGGGACAGGAGATCTACGAGCAGTACTTC

j_gene: TRBJ2-1
abundance: -
v_gene: TRBV2
d_gene: -
CDR3aa: CASTGIPSPNEQFF
CDR3nt: TGTGCCAGCACCGGGATCCCCAGCCCCAATGAGCAGTTCTTC

j_gene: TRBJ2-7
abundance: once
v_gene: TRBV2
d_gene: -
CDR3aa: CASAQPFEGEQYF
CDR3nt: TGTGCCAGCGCCCAGCCCTTTGAGGGAGAGCAGTACTTC

j_gene: TRBJ2-6
abundance: -
v_gene: TRBV18
d_gene: -
CDR3aa: CASSSDTTGSGANVLTF
CDR3nt: TGTGCCAGCTCATCAGACACCACAGGTTCTGGGGCCAACGTCCTGACTTTC

j_gene: TRBJ2-3
abundance: once
v_gene: TRBV6-4
d_gene: TRBD2
CDR3aa: CASSTTSGSTDTQYF
CDR3nt: TGTGCCAGCAGCACGACTAGCGGGAGCACAGATACGCAGTATTTT

j_gene: TRBJ2-5
abundance: -
v_gene: TRBV19
d_gene: -
CDR3aa: CASSIPYSAETQYF
CDR3nt: TGTGCCAGTAGTATCCCCTACTCCGCAGAGACCCAGTACTTC

j_gene: TRBJ2-7
abundance: -
v_gene: TRBV19
d_gene: TRBD2
CDR3aa: CASSTPGLASYEQYF
CDR3nt: TGTGCCAGTAGTACGCCGGGACTAGCGTCCTACGAGCAGTACTTC

j_gene: TRBJ1-4
abundance: -
v_gene: TRBV5-1
d_gene: -
CDR3aa: CASSLGSGGPNEKLFF
CDR3nt: TGCGCCAGCAGCTTGGGCAGCGGAGGTCCTAATGAAAAACTGTTTTTT

j_gene: TRBJ2-2
abundance: few
v_gene: TRBV6-5
d_gene: -
CDR3aa: CASSLVPTGELFF
CDR3nt: TGTGCCAGCAGTCTAGTGCCCACCGGGGAGCTGTTTTTT

j_gene: TRBJ2-7
abundance: -
v_gene: TRBV6-5
d_gene: -
CDR3aa: CASSYGVSSYEQYF
CDR3nt: TGTGCCAGCAGTTACGGAGTGAGCTCCTACGAGCAGTACTTC

j_gene: TRBJ2-7
abundance: -
v_gene: TRBV6-5
d_gene: -
CDR3aa: CASSYKAPGSIYEQYF
CDR3nt: TGTGCCAGCAGTTACAAAGCGCCAGGGTCTATTTACGAGCAGTACTTC

j_gene: TRBJ1-1
abundance: -
v_gene: TRBV19
d_gene: TRBD1
CDR3aa: CASSMIQGAGEAFF
CDR3nt: TGTGCCAGTAGTATGATACAGGGGGCCGGTGAAGCTTTCTTT

j_gene: TRBJ1-1
abundance: -
v_gene: TRBV9
d_gene: TRBD1
CDR3aa: CASSPRDRDTEAFF
CDR3nt: TGTGCCAGCAGCCCACGGGACAGGGATACTGAAGCTTTCTTT

j_gene: TRBJ1-1
abundance: -
v_gene: TRBV5-4
d_gene: TRBD1
CDR3aa: CASSSDGTGFSEAFF
CDR3nt: TGTGCCAGCAGCTCAGACGGGACAGGGTTCTCTGAAGCTTTCTTT

j_gene: TRBJ2-5
abundance: once
v_gene: TRBV28
d_gene: -
CDR3aa: CASSFVSQETQYF
CDR3nt: TGTGCCAGCAGTTTTGTTAGTCAAGAGACCCAGTACTTC

j_gene: TRBJ2-5
abundance: -
v_gene: TRBV6-1
d_gene: -
CDR3aa: CASTAGYNQETQYF
CDR3nt: TGTGCCAGCACAGCAGGTTATAACCAAGAGACCCAGTACTTC

j_gene: TRBJ2-7
abundance: -
v_gene: TRBV18
d_gene: TRBD1
CDR3aa: CASSPQTTGAYEQYF
CDR3nt: TGTGCCAGCTCACCACAGACGACAGGGGCTTACGAGCAGTACTTC

j_gene: TRBJ2-7
abundance: -
v_gene: TRBV2
d_gene: -
CDR3aa: CASSERRTPYEQYF
CDR3nt: TGTGCCAGCAGTGAACGTAGGACTCCCTACGAGCAGTACTTC

j_gene: TRBJ2-1
abundance: -
v_gene: TRBV27
d_gene: TRBD2
CDR3aa: CASTSGSYSYNEQFF
CDR3nt: TGTGCCAGCACGAGCGGGAGTTACTCCTACAATGAGCAGTTCTTC

j_gene: TRBJ2-7
abundance: -
v_gene: TRBV5-6
d_gene: TRBD2
CDR3aa: CASSFIGRYEQYF
CDR3nt: TGTGCCAGCAGCTTTATCGGGAGGTACGAGCAGTACTTC

j_gene: TRBJ1-2
abundance: -
v_gene: TRBV28
d_gene: -
CDR3aa: CASSLQGGGYTF
CDR3nt: TGTGCCAGCAGTTTACAGGGCGGAGGCTACACCTTC

j_gene: TRBJ2-7
abundance: -
v_gene: TRBV7-9
d_gene: TRBD1
CDR3aa: CASQGVTYEQYF
CDR3nt: TGTGCCAGTCAGGGGGTCACCTACGAGCAGTACTTC

j_gene: TRBJ2-3
abundance: -
v_gene: TRBV11-3
d_gene: -
CDR3aa: CASSFSRADTQYF
CDR3nt: TGTGCCAGCAGCTTCTCACGGGCAGATACGCAGTATTTT

j_gene: TRBJ1-4
abundance: -
v_gene: TRBV7-2
d_gene: TRBD1
CDR3aa: CASSLIGDRGEKLFF
CDR3nt: TGTGCCAGCAGCTTAATTGGGGACAGGGGCGAAAAACTGTTTTTT

j_gene: TRBJ2-7
abundance: -
v_gene: TRBV28
d_gene: -
CDR3aa: CASSFSQGLGGLAEYEQYF
CDR3nt: TGTGCCAGCAGTTTCAGTCAGGGTCTGGGGGGGCTAGCGGAGTACGAGCAGTACTTC

j_gene: TRBJ1-2
abundance: -
v_gene: TRBV6-5
d_gene: -
CDR3aa: CASSYGRDRLISGYTF
CDR3nt: TGTGCCAGCAGTTACGGAAGAGACAGGTTGATCTCTGGCTACACCTTC

j_gene: TRBJ2-1
abundance: -
v_gene: TRBV27
d_gene: -
CDR3aa: CASGGGRSSYNEQFF
CDR3nt: TGTGCCAGCGGCGGAGGGCGGAGCTCCTACAATGAGCAGTTCTTC

j_gene: TRBJ2-7
abundance: -
v_gene: TRBV5-6
d_gene: TRBD1
CDR3aa: CASSRPGTGYSYEQYF
CDR3nt: TGTGCCAGCAGCCGTCCCGGGACAGGGTACTCCTACGAGCAGTACTTC

j_gene: TRBJ1-1
abundance: -
v_gene: TRBV18
d_gene: -
CDR3aa: CASSLREGEAFF
CDR3nt: TGTGCCAGCTCTCTAAGGGAGGGTGAAGCTTTCTTT

j_gene: TRBJ2-7
abundance: -
v_gene: TRBV2
d_gene: -
CDR3aa: CASSDLDSTGYYEQYF
CDR3nt: TGTGCCAGCAGTGACCTGGACTCCACGGGGTATTACGAGCAGTACTTC